The clone carrying this T cell receptor (beta chain) was seen only a few times. The antigen is unknown. The data were obtained in a study of cytomegalovirus exposure and HLA in healthy donors. Study-level background: An early release of data contained about 85 million unique TCRs, which came from HLA-typed donors. Approximately 81% of 350 to 400 genotyped donors fell in the Caucasian-associated ancestry cluster.

With 60 Vbeta and 13 Jbeta primers, the PCR was carried out. Generated by immunoSEQ multiplex PCR, the TCRdb table keeps only in-frame clones and is missing some. Of under 200,000 clones listed, around four fifths were seen once; the top ten hold 0.9% to 1%. CDR1 is MNHNS and CDR2 is SASEGT in the germline V gene. The CDR3 is made up of 14 amino acids. Trimming stripped 7 bases from V and 5 bases from J, with 18 bases between. Study findings and constraints: In an earlier analysis, in roughly 580 donors, most V segments appeared productive either ~87% or ~30% of the time.

The sequencing input was PBMCs. V and J are TRBV6-1 and TRBJ2-7, with D perhaps TRBD1 (6 bases). This TCR derives from a girl aged 2 to 9 in good health and CMV-seropositive. CDR3 region: CASILGGSANEQYF. DNA of the CDR3: TGTGCCAGCATCCTAGGGGGTAGTGCAAACGAGCAGTACTTC.